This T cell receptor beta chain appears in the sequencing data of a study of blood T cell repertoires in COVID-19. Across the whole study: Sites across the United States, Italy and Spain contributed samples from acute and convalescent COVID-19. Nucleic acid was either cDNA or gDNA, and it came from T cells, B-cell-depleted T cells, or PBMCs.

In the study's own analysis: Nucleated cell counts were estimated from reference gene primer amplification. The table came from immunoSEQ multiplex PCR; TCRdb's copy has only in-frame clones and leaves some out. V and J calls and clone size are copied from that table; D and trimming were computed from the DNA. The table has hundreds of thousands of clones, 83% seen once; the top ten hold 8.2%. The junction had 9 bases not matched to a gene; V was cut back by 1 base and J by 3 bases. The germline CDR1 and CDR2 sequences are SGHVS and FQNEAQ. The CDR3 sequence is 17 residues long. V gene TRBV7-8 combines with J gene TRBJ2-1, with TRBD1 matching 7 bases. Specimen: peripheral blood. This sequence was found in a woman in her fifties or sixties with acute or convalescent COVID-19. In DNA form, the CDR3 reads TGTGCCAGCAGCTTAGGAAGACAGGGATTGGACTACAATGAGCAGTTCTTC. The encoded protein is CASSLGRQGLDYNEQFF. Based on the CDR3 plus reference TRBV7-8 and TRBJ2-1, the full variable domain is GAGVSQSPRYKVAKRGQDVALRCDPISGHVSLFWYQQALGQGPEFLTYFQNEAQLDKSGLPSDRFFAERPEGSVSTLKIQRTQQEDSAVYLCASSLGRQGLDYNEQFFGPGTRLTVL.